A selection of T cell receptor beta chains follows, all from one sample in a study of T cells after somatic rescue of genetic block. The data were produced by immunoSEQ multiplex PCR, yet TCRdb's version contains in-frame clones alone and is incomplete. In the table there are 7,500 to 9,500 clones, around 80% of which are singletons. Sequencing input: peripheral blood mononuclear cells (PBMCs). The source is a boy younger than 18. The CDR3 runs from the conserved cysteine through the conserved F or W. Each record gives: D gene, J gene, clone size, V gene, CDR3 DNA, CDR3 protein. A D gene is named only where the DNA matches it firmly. Clone size is not always given. Where it is, it says once, few, many or a class for expanded clones.

>TRBD2|TRBJ2-1|-|TRBV5-4
TGTGCCAGCAGCTCCCGGGAGGGCTTCTACAATGAGCAGTTCTTC
CASSSREGFYNEQFF
>-|TRBJ2-7|-|TRBV21-1
TGTGCCAGCAGCACTAAACCGACAGGGGCCCACGAGCAGTACTTC
CASSTKPTGAHEQYF
>-|TRBJ2-1|-|TRBV6-6
TGTGCCAGCAGCCTGCCCAGCTCCCACAATGAGCAGTTCTTC
CASSLPSSHNEQFF
>-|TRBJ2-5|-|TRBV1
TGCACCAGCAGCTGGATCGGGGAGACCCAGTACTTC
CTSSWIGETQYF
>-|TRBJ1-1|few|TRBV29-1
TGCAGCGTCGGCAGCAGGGACGCTTTCTTT
CSVGSRDAFF
>-|TRBJ2-7|-|TRBV7-9
TGTGCCAGCAGCGATTGGGGTGGAGGGCCAACCTACGAGCAGTACTTC
CASSDWGGGPTYEQYF
>-|TRBJ2-7|-|TRBV6-1
TGTGCCAGCAGTGAATCGGTCAGACCCGACGAGCAGTACTTC
CASSESVRPDEQYF
>TRBD2|TRBJ2-3|-|TRBV7-6
TGTGCCAGCAGCTTACCTAGCGGGAGGGCCGATGGTACGCAGTATTTT
CASSLPSGRADGTQYF
>TRBD1|TRBJ2-7|-|TRBV19
TGTGCCAGTAGTAGTACAGGGGGCCGCCTCTACGAGCAGTACTTC
CASSSTGGRLYEQYF
>-|TRBJ2-1|-|TRBV4-1
TGCGCCGCAGTAAGAAGAACCTACAATGAGCAGTTCTTC
CAAVRRTYNEQFF
>-|TRBJ1-5|-|TRBV18
TGTGCCAGCTCAATCACGGGACCTAATAGCAATCAGCCCCAGCATTTT
CASSITGPNSNQPQHF
>-|TRBJ1-5|-|TRBV28
TGTGCCAGCCGATTGACATCGGCGGGTTGGGGGTATCAGCCCCAGCATTTT
CASRLTSAGWGYQPQHF
>TRBD2|TRBJ2-7|few|TRBV5-1
TGCGCCAGCAGCTTGCGGACTAGGATCTACGAGCAGTACTTC
CASSLRTRIYEQYF
>-|TRBJ1-3|-|TRBV7-2
TGTGCCAGCAGCATCCAGACATCCAACTACGGAAACACCATATATTTT
CASSIQTSNYGNTIYF
>-|TRBJ2-7|-|TRBV5-1
TGCGCCAGCAGCTCGGCCGGGGGAACCTACGAGCAGTACTTC
CASSSAGGTYEQYF
>-|TRBJ2-3|-|TRBV18
TGCGCCAGCTCCCCCGAGAGCACAGATACGCAGTATTTT
CASSPESTDTQYF
>TRBD1|TRBJ2-7|-|TRBV5-1
TGCGCCAGCAGCTTGGTTAACGGACAGGGATACGAGCAGTACTTC
CASSLVNGQGYEQYF
>-|TRBJ1-2|once|TRBV7-8
TGTGCCAGCAGCCCCACCCTGGACGCTAACTATGGCTACACCTTC
CASSPTLDANYGYTF